This paragraph reports one TCR beta chain. Its cognate antigen is unknown. The CDR3 is made up of 14 amino acids. Germline V gene lookup returns CDR1 DFQATT and CDR2 SNEGSKA (reference sequence). With 7 bases removed from V and 1 base from J, the gap between germline ends came to 16 bases. This specimen comes from a study of T cell repertoires in cytomegalovirus infection. For the study at large: Peptides in the study included HLA-C-restricted and HLA-B-restricted CMV epitopes. Indications came from public TCR beta signatures; they pointed to CMV infection and to a matching HLA type.

TCRdb reanalysed the reads using MiXCR and keeps one entry per CDR3 protein. The repertoire holds roughly 700,000 distinct CDR3 sequences, around 35% seen once, with 18% in the top ten. J is TRBJ1-1 and V is TRBV20-1; D call uncertain. The clonotype originates from a human donor in good health (CMV status not recorded). Some clones in this sample may be carry-over from other donors' samples. The source was cultured PBMCs, collected from culture after CMV antigen stimulation. CDR3: CSGSVFRRNTEAFF. CDR3 sequence (DNA): TGCAGTGGAAGTGTATTTCGGCGGAACACTGAAGCTTTCTTT.